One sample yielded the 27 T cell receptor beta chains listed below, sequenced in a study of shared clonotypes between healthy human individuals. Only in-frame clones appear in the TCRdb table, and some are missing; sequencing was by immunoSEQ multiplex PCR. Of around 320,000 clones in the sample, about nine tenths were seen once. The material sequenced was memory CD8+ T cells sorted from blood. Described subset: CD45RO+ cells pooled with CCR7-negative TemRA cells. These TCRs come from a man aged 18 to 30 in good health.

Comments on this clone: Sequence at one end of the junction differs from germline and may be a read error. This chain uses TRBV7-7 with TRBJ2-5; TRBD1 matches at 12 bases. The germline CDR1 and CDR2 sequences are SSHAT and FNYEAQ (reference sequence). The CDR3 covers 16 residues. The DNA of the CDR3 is TGTGCTAGCAGAGCTCCCGGGACAGGGGGCCGGGAGACCCAGTACTTC. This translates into CASRAPGTGGRETQYF.

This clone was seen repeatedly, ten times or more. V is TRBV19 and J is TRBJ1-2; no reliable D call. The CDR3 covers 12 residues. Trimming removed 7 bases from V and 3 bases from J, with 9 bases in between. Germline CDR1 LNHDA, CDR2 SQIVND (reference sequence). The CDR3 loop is CASTGDDYGYTF. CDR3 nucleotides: TGTGCCAGTACAGGCGATGACTATGGCTACACCTTC.

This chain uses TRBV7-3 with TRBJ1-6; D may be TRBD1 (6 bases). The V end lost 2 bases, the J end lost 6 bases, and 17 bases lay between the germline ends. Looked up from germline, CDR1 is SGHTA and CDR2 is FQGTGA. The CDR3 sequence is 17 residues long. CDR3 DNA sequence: TGTGCCAGCAGCTTACCCCCAGGGGTGAGGGGTAATTCACCCCTCCACTTT. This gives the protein CASSLPPGVRGNSPLHF.

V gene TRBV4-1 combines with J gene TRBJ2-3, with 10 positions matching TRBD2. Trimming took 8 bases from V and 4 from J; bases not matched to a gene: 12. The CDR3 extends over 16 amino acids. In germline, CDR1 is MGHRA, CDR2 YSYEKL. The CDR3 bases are TGCGCCAGCGGGAGCCCTAGCGGGAGTAGCGCAGATACGCAGTATTTT. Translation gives CASGSPSGSSADTQYF.

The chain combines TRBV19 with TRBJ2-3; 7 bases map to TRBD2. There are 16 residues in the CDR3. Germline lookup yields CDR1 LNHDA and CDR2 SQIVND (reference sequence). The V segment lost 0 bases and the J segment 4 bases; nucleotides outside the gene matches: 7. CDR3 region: CASSIDAGEGPDTQYF. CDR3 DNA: TGTGCCAGTAGTATAGACGCGGGAGAGGGGCCAGATACGCAGTATTTT.

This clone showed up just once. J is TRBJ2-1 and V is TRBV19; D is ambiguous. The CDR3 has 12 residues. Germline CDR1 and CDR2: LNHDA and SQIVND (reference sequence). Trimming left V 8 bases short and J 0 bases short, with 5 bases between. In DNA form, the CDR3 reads TGTGCCAGTTGGGGCTCCTACAATGAGCAGTTCTTC. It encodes CASWGSYNEQFF. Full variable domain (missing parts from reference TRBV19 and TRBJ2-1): DGGITQSPKYLFRKEGQNVTLSCEQNLNHDAMYWYRQDPGQGLRLIYYSQIVNDFQKGDIAEGYSVSREKKESFPLTVTSAQKNPTAFYLCASWGSYNEQFFGPGTRLTVL.

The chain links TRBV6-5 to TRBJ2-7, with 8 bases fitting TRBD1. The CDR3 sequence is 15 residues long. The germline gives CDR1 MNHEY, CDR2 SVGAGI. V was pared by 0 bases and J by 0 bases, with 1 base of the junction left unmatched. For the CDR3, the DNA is TGTGCCAGCAGTTACTCCGACAGGGGCTCCTACGAGCAGTACTTC. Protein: CASSYSDRGSYEQYF.

The CDR3 protein is CASSQEEADSPLHF. CDR3 nucleotide sequence: TGCGCCAGCAGCCAAGAAGAGGCTGATTCACCCCTCCACTTT. V and J are TRBV4-1 and TRBJ1-6; D is unresolved. Germline V lookup: CDR1 MGHRA, CDR2 YSYEKL. Trimming took 0 bases from V and 8 from J, leaving 8 bases between them. This CDR3 is 14 amino acids long.

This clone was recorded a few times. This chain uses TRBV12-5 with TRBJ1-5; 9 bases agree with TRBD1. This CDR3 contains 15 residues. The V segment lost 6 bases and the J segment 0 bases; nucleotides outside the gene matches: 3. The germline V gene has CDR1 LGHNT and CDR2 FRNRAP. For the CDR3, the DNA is TGTGCTAGTGGAAGGACAGGGGATAGCAATCAGCCCCAGCATTTT. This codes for CASGRTGDSNQPQHF.

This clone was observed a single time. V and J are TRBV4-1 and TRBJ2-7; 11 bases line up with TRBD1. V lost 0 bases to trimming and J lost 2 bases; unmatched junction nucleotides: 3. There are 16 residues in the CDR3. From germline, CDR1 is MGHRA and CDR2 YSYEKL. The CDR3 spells CASSQEEGQGAYEQYF. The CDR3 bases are TGCGCCAGCAGCCAAGAAGAGGGACAGGGGGCCTACGAGCAGTACTTC.

The CDR3 sequence: CASSQDKLAGATLYEQFF. CDR3 nucleotides: TGCGCCAGCAGCCAAGATAAACTAGCGGGAGCAACTTTATATGAGCAGTTCTTC. The genes are TRBV4-3 and TRBJ2-1; TRBD2 matches at 11 bases. The CDR3 runs 18 residues. J was trimmed by 8 bases and V by 0 bases; bases with no gene match: 12. Germline V CDR1 and CDR2: LGHNA, YSLEER.

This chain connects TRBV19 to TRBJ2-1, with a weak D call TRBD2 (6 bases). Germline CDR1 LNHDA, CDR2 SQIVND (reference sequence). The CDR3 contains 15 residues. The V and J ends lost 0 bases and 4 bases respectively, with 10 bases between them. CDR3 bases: TGTGCCAGTAGTATAGAACTAGCTGCGTACAATGAGCAGTTCTTC. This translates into CASSIELAAYNEQFF. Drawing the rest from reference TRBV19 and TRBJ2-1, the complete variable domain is DGGITQSPKYLFRKEGQNVTLSCEQNLNHDAMYWYRQDPGQGLRLIYYSQIVNDFQKGDIAEGYSVSREKKESFPLTVTSAQKNPTAFYLCASSIELAAYNEQFFGPGTRLTVL.

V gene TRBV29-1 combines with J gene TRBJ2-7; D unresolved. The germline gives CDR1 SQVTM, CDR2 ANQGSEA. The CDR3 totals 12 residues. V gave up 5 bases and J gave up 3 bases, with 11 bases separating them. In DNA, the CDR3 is TGCAGCGTTCTAACAGATTTCTACGAGCAGTACTTC. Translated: CSVLTDFYEQYF.

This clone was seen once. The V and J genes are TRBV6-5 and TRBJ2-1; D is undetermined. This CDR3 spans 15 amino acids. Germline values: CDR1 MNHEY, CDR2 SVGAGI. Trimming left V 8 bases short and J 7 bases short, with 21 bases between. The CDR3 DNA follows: TGTGCCAGCGGTCCAAACTGGGGTTTGGCAAATGAGCAGTTCTTC. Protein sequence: CASGPNWGLANEQFF.

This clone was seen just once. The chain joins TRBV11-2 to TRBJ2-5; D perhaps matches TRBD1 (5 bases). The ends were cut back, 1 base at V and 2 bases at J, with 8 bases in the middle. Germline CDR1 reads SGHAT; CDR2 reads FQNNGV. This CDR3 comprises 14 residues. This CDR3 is CASSLGDRQETQYF. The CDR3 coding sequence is TGTGCCAGCAGCTTAGGAGACAGACAAGAGACCCAGTACTTC. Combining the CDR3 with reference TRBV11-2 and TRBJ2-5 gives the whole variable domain EAGVAQSPRYKIIEKRQSVAFWCNPISGHATLYWYQQILGQGPKLLIQFQNNGVVDDSQLPKDRFSAERLKGVDSTLKIQPAKLEDSAVYLCASSLGDRQETQYFGPGTRLLVL.

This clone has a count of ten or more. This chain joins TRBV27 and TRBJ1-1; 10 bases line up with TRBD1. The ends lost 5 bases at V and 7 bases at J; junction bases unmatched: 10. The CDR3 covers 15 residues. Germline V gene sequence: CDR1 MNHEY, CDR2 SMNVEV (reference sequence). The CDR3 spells CASSPGQGYLHEAFF. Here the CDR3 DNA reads TGTGCCAGCAGTCCGGGACAGGGGTATCTCCATGAAGCTTTCTTT.

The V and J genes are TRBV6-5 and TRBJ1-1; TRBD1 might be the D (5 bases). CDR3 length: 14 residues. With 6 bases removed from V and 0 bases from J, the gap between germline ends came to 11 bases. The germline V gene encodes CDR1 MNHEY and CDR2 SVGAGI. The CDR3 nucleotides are TGTGCCAGCAGACTAGGGGATTTGAACACTGAAGCTTTCTTT. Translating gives CASRLGDLNTEAFF.

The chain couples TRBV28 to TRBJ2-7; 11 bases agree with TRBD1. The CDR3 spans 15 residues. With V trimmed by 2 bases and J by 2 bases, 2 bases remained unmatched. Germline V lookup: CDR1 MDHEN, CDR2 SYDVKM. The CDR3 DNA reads TGTGCCAGCAGTTTAAGGACAGGGGGCCCCTACGAGCAGTACTTC. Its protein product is CASSLRTGGPYEQYF.

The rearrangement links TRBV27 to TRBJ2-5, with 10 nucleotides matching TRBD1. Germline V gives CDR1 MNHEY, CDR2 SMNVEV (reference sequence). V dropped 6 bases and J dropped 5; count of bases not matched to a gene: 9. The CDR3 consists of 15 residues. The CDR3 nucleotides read TGTGCCAGCAGCTTAGACAGGGGGCGTTGGGAGACCCAGTACTTC. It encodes CASSLDRGRWETQYF.

The CDR3 nucleotides read TGTGCCAGCAAGAAGTCGGGGGGGATAACAGATACGCAGTATTTT. Protein sequence: CASKKSGGITDTQYF. The chain recombines TRBV28 with TRBJ2-3; 8 nucleotides line up with TRBD2. The V segment lost 7 bases and the J segment 3 bases; nucleotides outside the gene matches: 9. The CDR3 is made up of 15 amino acids. Looked up from germline, CDR1 is MDHEN and CDR2 is SYDVKM. The full variable domain, with the rest looked up from reference TRBV28 and TRBJ2-3, is DVKVTQSSRYLVKRTGEKVFLECVQDMDHENMFWYRQDPGLGLRLIYFSYDVKMKEKGDIPEGYSVSREKKERFSLILESASTNQTSMYLCASKKSGGITDTQYFGPGTRLTVL.

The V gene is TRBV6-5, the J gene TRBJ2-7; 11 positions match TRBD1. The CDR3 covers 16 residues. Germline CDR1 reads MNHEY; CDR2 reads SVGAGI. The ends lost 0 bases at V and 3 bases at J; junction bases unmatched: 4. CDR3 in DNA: TGTGCCAGCAGTTACTCGGTGGGACAGGGGGTCTACGAGCAGTACTTC. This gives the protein CASSYSVGQGVYEQYF.

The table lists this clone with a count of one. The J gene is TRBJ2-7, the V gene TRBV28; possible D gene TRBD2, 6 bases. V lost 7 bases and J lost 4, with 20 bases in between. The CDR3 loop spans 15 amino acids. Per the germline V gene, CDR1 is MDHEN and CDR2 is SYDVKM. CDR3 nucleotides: TGTGCCAGCAAAACCACCGGAGGGCCCTCTTACGAGCAGTACTTC. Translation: CASKTTGGPSYEQYF.

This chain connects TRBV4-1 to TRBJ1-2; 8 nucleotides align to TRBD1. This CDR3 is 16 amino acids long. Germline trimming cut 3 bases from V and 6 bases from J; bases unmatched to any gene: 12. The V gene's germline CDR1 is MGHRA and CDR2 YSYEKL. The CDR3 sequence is CASSQTFPDRANGYTF. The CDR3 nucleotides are TGCGCCAGCAGCCAGACCTTCCCGGACAGGGCCAATGGCTACACCTTC.

This chain's CDR3 is CASSPEEGIQYF. As DNA, the CDR3 is TGTGCCAGCAGCCCTGAAGAGGGTATTCAGTATTTT. The chain employs TRBV7-9 and TRBJ2-3, with D tentatively TRBD2 (5 bases). Germline V gives CDR1 SEHNR, CDR2 FQNEAQ (reference sequence). Between the trimmed V and J ends, which lost 5 bases and 12 bases, there was a span of 15 bases. The CDR3 covers 12 residues.

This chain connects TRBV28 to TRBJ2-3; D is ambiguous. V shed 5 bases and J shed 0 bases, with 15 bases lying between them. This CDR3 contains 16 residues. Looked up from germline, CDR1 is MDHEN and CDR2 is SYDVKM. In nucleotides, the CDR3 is TGTGCCAGCAGTGCCATCGACATAGCTAGCACAGATACGCAGTATTTT. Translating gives CASSAIDIASTDTQYF. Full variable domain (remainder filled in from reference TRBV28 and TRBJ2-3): DVKVTQSSRYLVKRTGEKVFLECVQDMDHENMFWYRQDPGLGLRLIYFSYDVKMKEKGDIPEGYSVSREKKERFSLILESASTNQTSMYLCASSAIDIASTDTQYFGPGTRLTVL.

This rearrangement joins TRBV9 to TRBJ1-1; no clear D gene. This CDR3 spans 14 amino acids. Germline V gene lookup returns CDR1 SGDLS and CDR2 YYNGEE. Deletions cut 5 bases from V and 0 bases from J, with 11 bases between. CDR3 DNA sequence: TGTGCCAGCAGTTTCTCCGTAATGAACACTGAAGCTTTCTTT. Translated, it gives CASSFSVMNTEAFF.

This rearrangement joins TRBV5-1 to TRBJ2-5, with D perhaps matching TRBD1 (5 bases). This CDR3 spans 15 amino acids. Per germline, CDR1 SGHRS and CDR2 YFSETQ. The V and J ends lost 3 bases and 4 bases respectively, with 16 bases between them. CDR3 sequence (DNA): TGCGCCAGCAGCTGGACCGTAACAGGCGGAGAGACCCAGTACTTC. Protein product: CASSWTVTGGETQYF.